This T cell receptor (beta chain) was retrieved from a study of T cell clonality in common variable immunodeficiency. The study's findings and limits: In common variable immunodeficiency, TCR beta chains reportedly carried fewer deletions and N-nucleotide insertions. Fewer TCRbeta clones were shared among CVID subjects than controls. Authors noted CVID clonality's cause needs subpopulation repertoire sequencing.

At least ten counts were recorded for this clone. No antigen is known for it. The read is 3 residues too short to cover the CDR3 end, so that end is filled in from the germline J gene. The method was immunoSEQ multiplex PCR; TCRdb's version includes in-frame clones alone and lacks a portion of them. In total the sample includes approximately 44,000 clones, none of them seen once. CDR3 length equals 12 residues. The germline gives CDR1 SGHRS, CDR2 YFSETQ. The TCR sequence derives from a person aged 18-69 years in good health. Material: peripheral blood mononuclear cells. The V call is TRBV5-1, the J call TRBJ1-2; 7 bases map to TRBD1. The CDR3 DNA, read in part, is TGCGCCAGCAGCCAGACAGGGTCGGAC. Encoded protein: CASSQTGSD. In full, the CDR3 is CASSQTGSDYTF.